The T cell receptor beta chain under discussion was sequenced for a study of cytomegalovirus exposure and HLA in healthy donors. Study outcomes and limitations: Analysis was carried out at a later point, and it linked a missense DCLRE1C variant to TCR beta V- and J-gene trimming. Exclusion applied to some V segments, including TRBV6-2 and TRBV6-3, as they were indistinguishable.

Donors sampled were nominally healthy, though unrecorded immune exposures were likely. CDR3 length equals 15 residues. With 3 bases removed from V and 7 bases from J, the gap between germline ends came to 17 bases. Germline V gene data show CDR1 as SGDLS and CDR2 as YYNGEE. With 60 Vbeta and 13 Jbeta primers, the PCR was carried out. Using immunoSEQ multiplex PCR, the repertoire was profiled, and TCRdb retains in-frame clones only, with some absent. The sample contains roughly 190,000 clones, 10% to 15% of which appear only once. This clone was seen only a few times. Antigen: not known. Material for sequencing was PBMCs. This clonotype was sampled from a man over 45 in good health and CMV-seropositive. The rearrangement uses TRBV9 and TRBJ1-5, with D maybe TRBD1 (6 bases). The CDR3 is CASSASWGGHQPQHF. In nucleotides, the CDR3 is TGTGCCAGCAGCGCCTCTTGGGGGGGGCACCAGCCCCAGCATTTT. Full variable domain (missing parts from reference TRBV9 and TRBJ1-5): DSGVTQTPKHLITATGQRVTLRCSPRSGDLSVYWYQQSLDQGLQFLIQYYNGEERAKGNILERFSAQQFPDLHSELNLSSLELGDSALYFCASSASWGGHQPQHFGDGTRLSIL.